This T cell receptor (beta chain) was captured by sequencing in a study of cytomegalovirus exposure and HLA in healthy donors (dated by TCRdb to 2016 to 2017). At the level of the whole study: In an earlier analysis of several hundred of the donors, approximately 260 Gb of sequence data and some 120 million unique TCR beta sequences from about 190 million T cells were reported. Typing coverage differed by locus: A, B, C, DRB1 and DQB1 were typed in roughly 620-630 donors, DQA1 in roughly 500, DPA1 in 600 to 610, and DPB1 in just under 490. Donor age, sex, ethnicity and CMV serostatus were compiled alongside the repertoire data. A later analysis re-examined previously published TCR beta repertoires from just over 650 donors and added high-resolution HLA genotyping to investigate patterns of TCR occurrence. A later genetic analysis used genome-wide SNP genotypes for about 55% of the 666 donors, treating that subset as a discovery cohort. All discovery cohort repertoires had been generated on a single sequencing platform. An earlier analysis of 500 to 750 of the donors applied high-throughput TCR beta sequencing to assess whether each TCR beta V gene segment acted as functional or pseudogenic. Across some 400 genotyped donors of the cohort, an average of about 240,000 unique TCR beta nucleotide sequences per donor were sequenced, and roughly 20% of those sequences were non-productive. Of the roughly 410 genotyped donors, roughly 80% were placed in the genetic ancestry cluster associated with self-reported Caucasian donors. Both class I and class II loci were covered by HLA typing, at four-digit resolution. In the later analysis, no new phenotypic data were used to find candidate immune exposures; instead, reliance was placed on TCR beta sequences and their occurrence across donors. The study profiled the T cell repertoires of around 700 subjects by immunosequencing and related them to cytomegalovirus serostatus. Besides the first cohort of 666 subjects, a separate validation cohort made up of 120 different subjects was used. An early release that covered about 600 HLA-typed donors contained approximately 300 gigabases of sequencing data and about 93 million unique TCR sequences. Roughly five DR-DQ haplotypes were handled as single units for association and clustering, since linkage in the cohort was strong. To predict cytomegalovirus infection status, the study brought together high-throughput TCR immunosequencing, statistical association of individual TCRs with disease status, and machine learning. The study aimed to test whether cataloging public T cell receptors could reveal signatures of past pathogen exposure. The research as a whole found: CMV serostatus was the only immune exposure information available for the cohort. The classifier was reported to diagnose cytomegalovirus status with high specificity and sensitivity in both the original cohort and the validation cohort. A later analysis reported that several top co-occurrence clusters appeared linked to parvovirus B19, influenza, CMV and Epstein-Barr virus. Sequencing depth was assumed to be roughly uniform across donors in the presence/absence analyses, though that assumption may not hold. A later genetic analysis associated a missense DCLRE1C variant with V-gene and J-gene trimming of TCR beta chains, and an independent cohort replicated the association. In an earlier analysis of around 600 of the donors, most TCR beta V segments appeared in productive rearrangements about 90% or about 30% of the time, broadly matching IMGT annotations. In this cohort, only TCR beta chains were sequenced, and detectable features were limited by the absence of alpha or paired-chain data. According to a later analysis, most CMV-associated TCR beta chains appeared to be HLA-restricted, and the HLA associations seemed to be driven largely by CMV exposure. A cluster of highly shared sequence variants was judged likely to represent a technical artifact of the sequencing pipeline. A later analysis found that TCR association rates varied across HLA loci, with DRB1 alleles showing the most associated TCRs and HLA-C alleles the fewest. In a later analysis, HLA-associated TCR beta chains were found to be more clonally expanded and to have lower generation probabilities than equally common non-associated chains. The authors suggested that the approach could potentially be generalized to other disease states and immunological phenotypes. The study listed 150 to 200 TCR beta chains as associated with cytomegalovirus. A few of the identified cytomegalovirus-associated TCR beta chains were confirmed in vitro to be specific for cytomegalovirus antigens. According to a later genetic analysis, donors in an Asian-associated ancestry cluster had fewer N-insertions in productive TCRs than the approximately 700-donor mean. Because HLA typing was unavailable for some donors at each locus, only the typed subset was used in association tests. Specific HLA alleles were associated with 15,000 to 20,000 TCR beta sequences at a false discovery rate of 0.05 in a later analysis. A further reported finding was that TCR beta sequences accurately predicted the HLA-A and HLA-B alleles for most subjects in the first cohort. Correlated functional status among segregating V segments might reflect linkage disequilibrium, but an unknown experimental factor could not be ruled out. Because the 87-base-pair reads could not distinguish some IMGT-functional V segments, including TRBV6-2 and TRBV6-3, those segments were excluded. Assigning TCR associations to individual alleles was difficult when HLA alleles, especially DR and DQ, strongly co-occurred. Because counts were too low, roughly 18 rarely observed V segments, including chromosome 9 orphons, were left out of the earlier analysis of roughly 600 of the donors. While some public TCRs were present in many individuals, most TCR sequences turned up only very rarely across donors.

Libraries were built with the immunoSEQ multiplex PCR assay. For the multiplex PCR, a mixture combining 60 forward primers for TCR Vbeta segments and 13 reverse primers for TCR Jbeta segments was used. The CDR3 region of rearranged TCR beta genes was amplified from genomic DNA by a multiplex PCR assay. Amplified TCR beta libraries were sequenced as 87-base-pair reads on the Illumina HiSeq System. The authors processed their data as follows. In a later analysis, around 80 million unique TCR beta chains were counted across the approximately 640 repertoires, and some 10 million of these chains were shared by at least two donors. Raw reads were error-corrected and collapsed into unique sequences by a nearest-neighbor algorithm in which closely related sequences were merged to remove PCR and sequencing errors. To assign V, D and J gene segments, CDR3 sequences were aligned to IMGT reference sequences. For a sequence to be retained, at least a six-nucleotide match to both a V gene segment and a J gene segment was required. A rearrangement was called productive if the CDR3 had no stop codons and remained in frame with V and J, and every other rearrangement was called non-productive. Following IMGT convention, CDR3 was defined as the stretch from the second conserved V-encoded cysteine to the conserved J-encoded phenylalanine. Sequences without an unambiguous match to a single V gene segment were excluded from the earlier analysis of approximately 560 of the donors. In an earlier analysis of 450 to 700 of the donors, V segments were called functional above 56.7% productive rearrangements and were called segregating when the between-donor standard deviation exceeded 5%. A statistical classification framework was built to diagnose cytomegalovirus status from the catalog of TCR beta chain sequences. A later analysis assigned V and J genes by comparing TCR nucleotide sequences with IMGT/GENE-DB human TR gene sequences. In a later analysis, CDR3 sequences and most-parsimonious VDJ recombination scenarios were assigned using the TCRdist pipeline. A later analysis defined each TCR beta chain by its CDR3 amino acid sequence plus V-gene family, and excluded reads lacking a unique V-gene family. In a later analysis, 450 to 600 highly shared, low-generation-probability nucleotide sequences were removed to address suspected cross-contamination and a sequencing artifact. A later analysis calculated a clonal expansion index for each public chain from normalized within-repertoire ranks of inferred template counts. In a later analysis, generation probabilities were computed using a VDJ recombination model fitted to out-of-frame rearrangements, and the results were checked against IGoR. In a later analysis, TCR-TCR, TCR-HLA and TCR-CMV co-occurrence was scored with hypergeometric tests, and a repertoire-size bias correction was applied to TCR pairs. To estimate false discovery rates, a later analysis permuted the HLA or CMV assignments 20 times. A later analysis grouped co-occurring TCRs with DBSCAN, adding TCRdist sequence similarity when clustering within HLA-allele-positive subsets. Repertoires with fewer than 30,000 or more than 120,000 public chains, plus five repertoires with anomalous nucleotide sharing, were excluded from co-occurrence clustering. TCRdb stores this immuneACCESS table with in-frame sequences only. Part of the clones is absent; in the studies checked, under half of the shortfall reflects unresolved V genes, and no reason is known for the rest. V and J calls and clone size are those listed in that table; D and trimming were worked out from the DNA. Present in this sample are some 190,000 clones, around four fifths of which were seen just once. Jointly, the top ten make up roughly 2% of the sample.

For this clone: What this receptor recognizes is not known. No much larger clone is present one base from it, and per-base qualities are unavailable.

In total, 666 healthy bone marrow donors made up the cohort. Cohort members were all nominally healthy when sampled, although unrecorded immune exposures were likely present. The donor tested CMV seronegative, placing the donor among the 300 to 400 seronegative members of the cohort. A peripheral blood sample was provided by each donor, and peripheral blood mononuclear cells were used for TCR beta sequencing. The Qiagen DNeasy Blood Extraction Kit was used to extract genomic DNA from the blood cell samples. For CDR1 and CDR2, the germline V gene lists SGHTA and FQGTGA. Compared with germline, V lacks 5 bases and J lacks 5 bases; bases without a gene match: 6. Counted from cysteine to phenylalanine, this CDR3 has 16 amino acids. The DNA shown is the 48-base CDR3, in frame from base 1.

The sample was PBMCs. The sequence came from a woman aged 25 to 39 in good health and CMV-seronegative. Recombination linked TRBV7-3 to TRBJ2-2; 12 bases in between match TRBD2. CDR3 protein: CASSQLGLAGTGELFF. The DNA is TGTGCCAGCAGCCAACTCGGACTAGCGGGGACCGGGGAGCTGTTTTTT.